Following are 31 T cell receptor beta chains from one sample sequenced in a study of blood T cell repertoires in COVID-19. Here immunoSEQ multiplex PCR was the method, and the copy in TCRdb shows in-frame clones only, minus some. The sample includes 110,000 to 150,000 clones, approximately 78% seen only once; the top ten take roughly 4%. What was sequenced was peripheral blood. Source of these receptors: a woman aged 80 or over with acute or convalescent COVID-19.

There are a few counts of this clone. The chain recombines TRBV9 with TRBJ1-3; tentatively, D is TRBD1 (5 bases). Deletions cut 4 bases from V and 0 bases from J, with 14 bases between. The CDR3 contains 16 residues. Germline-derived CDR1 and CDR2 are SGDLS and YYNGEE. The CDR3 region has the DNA TGTGCCAGCAGCACACGGGGGACTGGCTCTGGAAACACCATATATTTT. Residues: CASSTRGTGSGNTIYF.

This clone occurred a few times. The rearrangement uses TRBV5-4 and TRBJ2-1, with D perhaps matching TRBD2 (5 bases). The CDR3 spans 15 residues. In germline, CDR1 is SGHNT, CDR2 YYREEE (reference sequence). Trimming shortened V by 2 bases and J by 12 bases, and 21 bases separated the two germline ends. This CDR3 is CASSFPGNEGLGQFF. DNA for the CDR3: TGTGCCAGCAGCTTCCCGGGGAATGAGGGATTGGGGCAGTTCTTC. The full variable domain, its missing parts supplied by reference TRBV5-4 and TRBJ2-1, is ETGVTQSPTHLIKTRGQQVTLRCSSQSGHNTVSWYQQALGQGPQFIFQYYREEENGRGNFPPRFSGLQFPNYSSELNVNALELDDSALYLCASSFPGNEGLGQFFGPGTRLTVL.

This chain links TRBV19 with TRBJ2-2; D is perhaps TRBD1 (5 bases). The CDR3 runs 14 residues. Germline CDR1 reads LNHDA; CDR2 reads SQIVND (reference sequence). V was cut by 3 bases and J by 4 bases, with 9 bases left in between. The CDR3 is CASSMQGITGELFF. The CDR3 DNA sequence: TGTGCCAGTAGTATGCAGGGAATCACCGGGGAGCTGTTTTTT. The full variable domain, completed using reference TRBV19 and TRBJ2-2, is DGGITQSPKYLFRKEGQNVTLSCEQNLNHDAMYWYRQDPGQGLRLIYYSQIVNDFQKGDIAEGYSVSREKKESFPLTVTSAQKNPTAFYLCASSMQGITGELFFGEGSRLTVL.

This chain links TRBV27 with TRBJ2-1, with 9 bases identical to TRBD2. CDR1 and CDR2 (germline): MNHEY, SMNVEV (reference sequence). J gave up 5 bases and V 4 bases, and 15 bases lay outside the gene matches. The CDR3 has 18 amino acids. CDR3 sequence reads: CASSSPRGASGENNEQFF. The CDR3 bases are TGTGCCAGCAGTTCTCCTAGGGGAGCTAGCGGGGAAAACAATGAGCAGTTCTTC.

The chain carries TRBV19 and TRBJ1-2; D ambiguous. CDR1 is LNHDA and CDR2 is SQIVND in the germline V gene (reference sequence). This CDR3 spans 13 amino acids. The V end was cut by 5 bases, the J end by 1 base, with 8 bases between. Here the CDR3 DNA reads TGTGCCAGTAGTTGGGCACTTAACTATGGCTACACCTTC. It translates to CASSWALNYGYTF.

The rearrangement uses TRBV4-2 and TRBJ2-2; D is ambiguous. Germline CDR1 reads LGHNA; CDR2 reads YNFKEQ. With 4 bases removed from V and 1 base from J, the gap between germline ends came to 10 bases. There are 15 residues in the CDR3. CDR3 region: CASSPQVLNTGELFF. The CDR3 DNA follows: TGTGCCAGCAGCCCCCAGGTACTGAACACCGGGGAGCTGTTTTTT.

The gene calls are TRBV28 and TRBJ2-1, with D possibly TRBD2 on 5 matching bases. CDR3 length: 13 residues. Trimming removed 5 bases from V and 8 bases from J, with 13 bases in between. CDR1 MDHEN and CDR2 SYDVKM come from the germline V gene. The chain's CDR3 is CASSPGNWYEQFF. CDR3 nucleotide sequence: TGTGCCAGCAGTCCCGGGAATTGGTATGAGCAGTTCTTC.

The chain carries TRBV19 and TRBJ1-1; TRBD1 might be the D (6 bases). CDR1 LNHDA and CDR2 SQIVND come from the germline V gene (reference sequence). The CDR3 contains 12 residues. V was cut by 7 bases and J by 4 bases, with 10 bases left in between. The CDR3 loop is CASIAGVTEAFF. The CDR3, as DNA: TGTGCCAGTATCGCAGGGGTCACTGAAGCTTTCTTT. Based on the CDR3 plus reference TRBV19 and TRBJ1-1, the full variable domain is DGGITQSPKYLFRKEGQNVTLSCEQNLNHDAMYWYRQDPGQGLRLIYYSQIVNDFQKGDIAEGYSVSREKKESFPLTVTSAQKNPTAFYLCASIAGVTEAFFGQGTRLTVV.

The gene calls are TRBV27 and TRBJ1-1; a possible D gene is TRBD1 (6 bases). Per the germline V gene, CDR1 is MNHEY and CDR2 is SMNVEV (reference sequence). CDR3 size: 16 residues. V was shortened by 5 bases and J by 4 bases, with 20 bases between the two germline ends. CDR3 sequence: CASSAGTSGGATEAFF. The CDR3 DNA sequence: TGTGCCAGCAGTGCCGGGACATCAGGAGGTGCCACTGAAGCTTTCTTT.

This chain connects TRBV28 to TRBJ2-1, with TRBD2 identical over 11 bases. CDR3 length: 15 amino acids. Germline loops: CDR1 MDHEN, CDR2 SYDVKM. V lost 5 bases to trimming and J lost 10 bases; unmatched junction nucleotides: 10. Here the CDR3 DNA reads TGTGCCAGCAGTCATAGCGGGAGGGCCCATCTCGAGCAGTTCTTC. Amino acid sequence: CASSHSGRAHLEQFF.

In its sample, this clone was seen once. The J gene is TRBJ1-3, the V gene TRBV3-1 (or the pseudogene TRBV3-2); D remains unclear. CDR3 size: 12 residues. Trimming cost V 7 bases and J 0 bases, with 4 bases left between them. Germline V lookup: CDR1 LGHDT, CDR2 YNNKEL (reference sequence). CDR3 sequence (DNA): TGTGCCAGCACATCCTCTGGAAACACCATATATTTT. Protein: CASTSSGNTIYF.

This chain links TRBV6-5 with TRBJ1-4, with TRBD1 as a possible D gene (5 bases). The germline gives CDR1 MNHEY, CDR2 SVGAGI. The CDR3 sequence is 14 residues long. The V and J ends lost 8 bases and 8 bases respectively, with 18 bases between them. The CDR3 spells CASSYRQRVEKLFF. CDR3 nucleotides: TGTGCCAGCTCATACCGACAGAGAGTAGAAAAACTGTTTTTT.

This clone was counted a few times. CDR3 bases: TGTGCCAGCAGCTTAGCTAGCGGGAGCGTTTGGGAGCAGTTCTTC. It encodes CASSLASGSVWEQFF. The chain is built from TRBV7-9 and TRBJ2-1; 9 bases line up with TRBD2. CDR1 is SEHNR, CDR2 FQNEAQ, per germline (reference sequence). The J segment lost 10 bases and the V segment lost 0 bases, leaving 7 bases of the junction unmatched. CDR3 length: 15 amino acids.

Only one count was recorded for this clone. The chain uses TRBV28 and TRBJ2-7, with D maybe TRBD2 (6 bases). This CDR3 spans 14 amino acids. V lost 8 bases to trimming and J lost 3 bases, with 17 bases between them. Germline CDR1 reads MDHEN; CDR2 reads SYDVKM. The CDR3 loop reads CASGVPGLLYEQYF. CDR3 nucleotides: TGTGCCAGCGGGGTCCCGGGACTTCTCTACGAGCAGTACTTC.

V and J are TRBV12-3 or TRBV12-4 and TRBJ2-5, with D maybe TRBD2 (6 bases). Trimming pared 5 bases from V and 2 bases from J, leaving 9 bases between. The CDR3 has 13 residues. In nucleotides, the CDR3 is TGTGCCAGCAGTCTGACTAGACAAGAGACCCAGTACTTC. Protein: CASSLTRQETQYF.

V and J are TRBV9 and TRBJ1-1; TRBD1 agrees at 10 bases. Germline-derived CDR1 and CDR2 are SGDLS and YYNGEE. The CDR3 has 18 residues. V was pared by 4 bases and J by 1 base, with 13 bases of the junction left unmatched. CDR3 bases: TGTGCCAGCAGCCCAGGACAGGGGGGATCTGGTAAGAACACTGAAGCTTTCTTT. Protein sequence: CASSPGQGGSGKNTEAFF.

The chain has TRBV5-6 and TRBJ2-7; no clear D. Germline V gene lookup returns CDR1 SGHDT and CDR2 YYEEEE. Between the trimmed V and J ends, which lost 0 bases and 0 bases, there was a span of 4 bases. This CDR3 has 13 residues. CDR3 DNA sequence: TGTGCCAGCAGCTTGGTTAACTCCTACGAGCAGTACTTC. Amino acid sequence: CASSLVNSYEQYF.

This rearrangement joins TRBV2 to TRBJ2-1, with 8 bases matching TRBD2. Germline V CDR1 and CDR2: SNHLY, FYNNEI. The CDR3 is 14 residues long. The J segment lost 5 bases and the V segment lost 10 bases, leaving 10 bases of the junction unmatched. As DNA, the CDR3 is TGTGCCATCCTCTGGGCGGGGGGACACAATGAGCAGTTCTTC. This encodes CAILWAGGHNEQFF.

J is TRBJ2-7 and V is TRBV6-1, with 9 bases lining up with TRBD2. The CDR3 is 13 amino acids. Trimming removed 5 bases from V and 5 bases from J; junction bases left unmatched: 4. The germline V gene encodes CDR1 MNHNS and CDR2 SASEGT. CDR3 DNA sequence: TGTGCCAGCAGTCCTAGCGGGAAAGACGAGCAGTACTTC. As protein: CASSPSGKDEQYF.

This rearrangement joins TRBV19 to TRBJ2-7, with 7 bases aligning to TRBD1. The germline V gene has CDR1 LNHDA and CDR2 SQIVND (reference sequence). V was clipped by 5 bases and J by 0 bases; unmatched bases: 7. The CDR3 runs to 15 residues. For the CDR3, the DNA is TGTGCCAGTAGTTCCTCCGGGACAGTCTCCTACGAGCAGTACTTC. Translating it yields CASSSSGTVSYEQYF.

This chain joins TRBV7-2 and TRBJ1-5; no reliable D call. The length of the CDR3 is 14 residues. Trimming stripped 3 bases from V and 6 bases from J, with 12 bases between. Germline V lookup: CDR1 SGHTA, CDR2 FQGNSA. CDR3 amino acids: CASSFWQEGQPQHF. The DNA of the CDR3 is TGTGCCAGCAGCTTCTGGCAGGAGGGTCAGCCCCAGCATTTT. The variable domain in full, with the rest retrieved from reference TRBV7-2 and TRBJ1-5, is GAGVSQSPSNKVTEKGKDVELRCDPISGHTALYWYRQSLGQGLEFLIYFQGNSAPDKSGLPSDRFSAERTGGSVSTLTIQRTQQEDSAVYLCASSFWQEGQPQHFGDGTRLSIL.

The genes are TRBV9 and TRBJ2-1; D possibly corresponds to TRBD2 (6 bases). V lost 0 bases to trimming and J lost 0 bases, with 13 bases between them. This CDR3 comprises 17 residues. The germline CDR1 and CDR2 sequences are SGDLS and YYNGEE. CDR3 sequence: CASSVVGTGSSYNEQFF. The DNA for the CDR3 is TGTGCCAGCAGCGTAGTCGGGACCGGGAGCTCCTACAATGAGCAGTTCTTC.

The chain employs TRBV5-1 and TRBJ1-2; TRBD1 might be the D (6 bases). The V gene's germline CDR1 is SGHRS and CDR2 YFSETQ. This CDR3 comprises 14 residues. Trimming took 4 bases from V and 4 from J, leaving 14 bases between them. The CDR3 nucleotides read TGCGCCAGCAGCCCGCCCAGGGGATCCTATGGCTACACCTTC. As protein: CASSPPRGSYGYTF.

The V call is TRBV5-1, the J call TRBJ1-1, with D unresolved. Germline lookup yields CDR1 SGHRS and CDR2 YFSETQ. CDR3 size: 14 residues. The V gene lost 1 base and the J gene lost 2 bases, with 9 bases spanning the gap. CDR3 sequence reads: CASSLSRGNTEAFF. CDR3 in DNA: TGCGCCAGCAGCTTGAGCCGGGGAAACACTGAAGCTTTCTTT. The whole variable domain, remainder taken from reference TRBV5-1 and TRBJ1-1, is KAGVTQTPRYLIKTRGQQVTLSCSPISGHRSVSWYQQTPGQGLQFLFEYFSETQRNKGNFPGRFSGRQFSNSRSEMNVSTLELGDSALYLCASSLSRGNTEAFFGQGTRLTVV.

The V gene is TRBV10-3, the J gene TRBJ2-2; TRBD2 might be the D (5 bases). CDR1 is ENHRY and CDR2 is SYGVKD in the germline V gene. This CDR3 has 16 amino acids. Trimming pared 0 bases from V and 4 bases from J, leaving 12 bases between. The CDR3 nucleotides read TGTGCCATCAGTGAGTCTTCTAGCAGAATCACCGGGGAGCTGTTTTTT. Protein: CAISESSSRITGELFF.

CDR3 nucleotides: TGTGCCAGCACCTCAATTACGACAGGGGTCTATGGCTACACCTTC. Translated, it gives CASTSITTGVYGYTF. The chain combines TRBV28 with TRBJ1-2, with TRBD1 matching over 8 bases. With V trimmed by 7 bases and J by 4 bases, 11 bases remained unmatched. Germline assignment: CDR1 MDHEN and CDR2 SYDVKM. The CDR3 runs 15 residues.

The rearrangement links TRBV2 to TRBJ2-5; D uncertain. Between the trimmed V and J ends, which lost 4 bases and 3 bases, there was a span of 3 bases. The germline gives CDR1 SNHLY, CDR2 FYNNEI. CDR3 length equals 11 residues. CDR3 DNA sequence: TGTGCCAGCAGTGGCGAAGAGACCCAGTACTTC. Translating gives CASSGEETQYF.

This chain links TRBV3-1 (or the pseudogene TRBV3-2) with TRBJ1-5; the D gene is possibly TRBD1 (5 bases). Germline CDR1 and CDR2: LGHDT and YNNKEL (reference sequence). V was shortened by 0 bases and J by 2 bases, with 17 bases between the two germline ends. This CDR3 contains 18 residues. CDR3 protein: CASSQDGGSLLGNQPQHF. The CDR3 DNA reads TGTGCCAGCAGCCAAGACGGGGGGTCCCTATTGGGCAATCAGCCCCAGCATTTT.

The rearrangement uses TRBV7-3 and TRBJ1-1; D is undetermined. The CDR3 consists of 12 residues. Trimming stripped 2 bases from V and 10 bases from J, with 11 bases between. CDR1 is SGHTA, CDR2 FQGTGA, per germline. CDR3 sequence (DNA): TGTGCCAGCAGCTTAGCCGGGGAGGCAGCTTTCTTT. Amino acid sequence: CASSLAGEAAFF.

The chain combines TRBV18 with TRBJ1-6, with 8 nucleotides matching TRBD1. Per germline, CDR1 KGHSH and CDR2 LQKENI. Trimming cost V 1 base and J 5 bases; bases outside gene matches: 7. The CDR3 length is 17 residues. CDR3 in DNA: TGTGCCAGCTCACCACTTAGGACAGGGCTTCATAATTCACCCCTCCACTTT. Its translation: CASSPLRTGLHNSPLHF.

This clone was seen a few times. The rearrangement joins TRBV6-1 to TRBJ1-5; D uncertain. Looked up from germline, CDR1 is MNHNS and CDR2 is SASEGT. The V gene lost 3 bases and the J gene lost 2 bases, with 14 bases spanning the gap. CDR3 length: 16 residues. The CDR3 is CASSDWQHEGNQPQHF. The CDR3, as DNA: TGTGCCAGCAGTGATTGGCAGCATGAGGGCAATCAGCCCCAGCATTTT.